Below are 28 T cell receptor beta chains sequenced from a single sample in a study of blood T cell repertoires in COVID-19. The data were produced by immunoSEQ multiplex PCR, yet TCRdb's version contains in-frame clones alone and is incomplete. Of roughly 500,000 clones in the sample, around 89% are singletons; the top ten hold approximately 1.8%. The sample consisted of PBMCs or T cells enriched from blood (not recorded which). These receptors all stem from a woman between 35 and 50 years old who had recovered from COVID-19.

J is TRBJ2-1 and V is TRBV12-5; D is ambiguous. Germline V gene lookup returns CDR1 LGHNT and CDR2 FRNRAP. The CDR3 has 14 amino acids. Trimming took 4 bases from V and 0 from J, leaving 7 bases between them. This CDR3 reads CASGSAVSYNEQFF. The CDR3 region has the DNA TGTGCTAGTGGTTCGGCGGTCTCCTACAATGAGCAGTTCTTC. Together with reference TRBV12-5 and TRBJ2-1, the CDR3 gives the full variable domain: DARVTQTPRHKVTEMGQEVTMRCQPILGHNTVFWYRQTMMQGLELLAYFRNRAPLDDSGMPKDRFSAEMPDATLATLKIQPSEPRDSAVYFCASGSAVSYNEQFFGPGTRLTVL.

CDR3 in DNA: TGTGCCAGCAGCTCAGATTACAGGGTATCACCCCTCCACTTT. It encodes CASSSDYRVSPLHF. V usage is TRBV7-9 and J usage is TRBJ1-6, with a possible D match to TRBD1 (6 bases). This CDR3 is built from 14 residues. V was pared by 4 bases and J by 10 bases, with 14 bases between. From germline, CDR1 is SEHNR and CDR2 FQNEAQ (reference sequence).

V gene TRBV10-3 combines with J gene TRBJ1-1, with D hard to call. This CDR3 is 15 amino acids long. V was shortened by 6 bases and J by 0 bases, with 14 bases between the two germline ends. CDR1 and CDR2 from the germline V gene are ENHRY and SYGVKD. The CDR3 nucleotides are TGTGCCATCAGGAACTCACAGATGATGAACACTGAAGCTTTCTTT. Translation: CAIRNSQMMNTEAFF.

This clone was observed a few times. This chain links TRBV6-2 or TRBV6-3 with TRBJ1-2, with a tentative D call TRBD1 (5 bases). Germline V gene sequence: CDR1 MNHEY, CDR2 SVGEGT. There are 12 residues in the CDR3. The V end lost 0 bases, the J end lost 13 bases, and 12 bases lay between the germline ends. The CDR3, as DNA: TGTGCCAGCAGTTACTCCAGGGCCCCTCGCACCTTC. This codes for CASSYSRAPRTF.

The rearrangement joins TRBV7-2 to TRBJ2-5; 8 bases line up with TRBD2. J gave up 2 bases and V 2 bases, and 4 bases lay outside the gene matches. This CDR3 has 15 amino acids. Germline lookup yields CDR1 SGHTA and CDR2 FQGNSA. Written as DNA, the CDR3 is TGTGCCAGCAGCTTATCGGGAGGGAGGCAAGAGACCCAGTACTTC. This encodes CASSLSGGRQETQYF.

This clone was found once. This chain connects TRBV27 to TRBJ2-2, with 7 bases identical to TRBD1. V dropped 6 bases and J dropped 5; count of bases not matched to a gene: 12. CDR1 and CDR2 (germline): MNHEY, SMNVEV (reference sequence). The CDR3 spans 16 residues. The CDR3 bases are TGTGCCAGCAGCCCTCGACAGGGATCGACGACCGGGGAGCTGTTTTTT. Translated, it gives CASSPRQGSTTGELFF.

Only a few counts were recorded for this clone. The chain carries TRBV11-2 and TRBJ1-1; TRBD1 might be the D (5 bases). The CDR3 loop spans 14 amino acids. Trimming stripped 1 base from V and 4 bases from J, with 10 bases between. From germline, CDR1 is SGHAT and CDR2 FQNNGV. In nucleotides, the CDR3 is TGTGCCAGCAGCTTAGTCGGGGGAGGCACTGAAGCTTTCTTT. Amino acids: CASSLVGGGTEAFF. Drawing the rest from reference TRBV11-2 and TRBJ1-1, the complete variable domain is EAGVAQSPRYKIIEKRQSVAFWCNPISGHATLYWYQQILGQGPKLLIQFQNNGVVDDSQLPKDRFSAERLKGVDSTLKIQPAKLEDSAVYLCASSLVGGGTEAFFGQGTRLTVV.

The chain carries TRBV6-5 and TRBJ1-2; no definite D call. This CDR3 contains 15 residues. Germline CDR1 reads MNHEY; CDR2 reads SVGAGI. V was shortened by 2 bases and J by 5 bases, with 15 bases between the two germline ends. CDR3 sequence reads: CASSYAGLGGYGYTF. In nucleotides, the CDR3 is TGTGCCAGCAGTTACGCTGGTTTGGGAGGGTATGGCTACACCTTC.

V and J are TRBV5-5 and TRBJ1-1, with 9 positions matching TRBD1. The V and J ends lost 3 bases and 10 bases, in that order; junction bases with no gene match: 7. This CDR3 spans 13 amino acids. Germline V lookup: CDR1 SGHKS, CDR2 YYEKEE (reference sequence). CDR3 coding DNA: TGTGCCAGCAGCTCTGACAGGGGGAGACCAGCTTTCTTT. This sequence encodes CASSSDRGRPAFF.

V and J are TRBV7-2 and TRBJ1-1; D is possibly TRBD1 (6 bases). The germline V gene encodes CDR1 SGHTA and CDR2 FQGNSA. V was pared by 3 bases and J by 1 base, with 9 bases between. The CDR3 consists of 14 residues. The CDR3 sequence: CASSFRRGNTEAFF. The CDR3 nucleotides are TGTGCCAGCAGCTTTCGCAGGGGGAACACTGAAGCTTTCTTT.

V is TRBV11-2 and J is TRBJ1-2; TRBD1 agrees at 7 bases. The V segment lost 5 bases and the J segment 2 bases; nucleotides outside the gene matches: 11. This CDR3 comprises 16 residues. From germline, CDR1 is SGHAT and CDR2 FQNNGV. The CDR3 bases are TGTGCCAGCAGCCCCCAACCCGGGACAGCCAACTATGGCTACACCTTC. Its protein product is CASSPQPGTANYGYTF.

The chain employs TRBV18 and TRBJ1-5; no clear D. The CDR3 is 13 amino acids. V lost 3 bases to trimming and J lost 5 bases, with 8 bases between them. Germline V gene data show CDR1 as KGHSH and CDR2 as LQKENI. The CDR3 coding sequence is TGTGCCAGCTCACCCGTCCAGGATCAGCCCCAGCATTTT. Amino acid sequence: CASSPVQDQPQHF.

V usage is TRBV9 and J usage is TRBJ2-1; 10 nucleotides align to TRBD2. With 2 bases clipped from V and 8 bases from J, the junction kept 16 bases outside the gene matches. The CDR3 covers 18 residues. CDR1 is SGDLS, CDR2 YYNGEE, per germline. The CDR3 DNA sequence: TGTGCCAGCAGCGTTTTCGGGGCCCGAGCGGGAGGGGGCGATGAGCAGTTCTTC. Encoded protein: CASSVFGARAGGGDEQFF.

This clone occurred once. The gene calls are TRBV7-2 and TRBJ2-1, with 8 nucleotides matching TRBD1. The CDR3 sequence is 13 residues long. V was clipped by 5 bases and J by 9 bases; unmatched bases: 6. The germline gives CDR1 SGHTA, CDR2 FQGNSA. Written as DNA, the CDR3 is TGTGCCAGCAGCGGACAGGGCCACGGTGAGCAGTTCTTC. Its protein product is CASSGQGHGEQFF.

The sample holds one count of this clone. The chain recombines TRBV2 with TRBJ1-5, with 8 bases identical to TRBD1. The CDR3 has 15 amino acids. Trimming took 3 bases from V and 7 from J; bases not matched to a gene: 8. In germline, CDR1 is SNHLY, CDR2 FYNNEI. This CDR3 is CASSDWGDRTQPQHF. In nucleotides, the CDR3 is TGTGCCAGCAGTGATTGGGGGGACAGGACCCAGCCCCAGCATTTT. The whole variable domain, remainder taken from reference TRBV2 and TRBJ1-5, is EPEVTQTPSHQVTQMGQEVILRCVPISNHLYFYWYRQILGQKVEFLVSFYNNEISEKSEIFDDQFSVERPDGSNFTLKIRSTKLEDSAMYFCASSDWGDRTQPQHFGDGTRLSIL.

The chain links TRBV19 to TRBJ1-1; 7 bases agree with TRBD1. The trim removed 5 bases at V and 4 bases at J, leaving 13 bases unmatched. The CDR3 contains 16 residues. CDR1 and CDR2 from the germline V gene are LNHDA and SQIVND (reference sequence). The CDR3 region is CASSPHRGQWGTEAFF. In DNA, the CDR3 is TGTGCCAGTAGTCCCCACAGGGGCCAGTGGGGCACTGAAGCTTTCTTT.

V gene TRBV19 combines with J gene TRBJ2-5; 7 bases match TRBD1. Per the germline V gene, CDR1 is LNHDA and CDR2 is SQIVND (reference sequence). J was trimmed by 6 bases and V by 7 bases; bases with no gene match: 23. CDR3 size: 18 residues. Here the CDR3 DNA reads TGTGCCAGTAAAGGGAGCCTAAGGACAGGTTCGCTCTTAAAGACCCAGTACTTC. This gives the protein CASKGSLRTGSLLKTQYF.

The J gene is TRBJ1-2, the V gene TRBV20-1; D uncertain. Germline CDR1 reads DFQATT; CDR2 reads SNEGSKA (reference sequence). Trimming shortened V by 3 bases and J by 3 bases, and 5 bases separated the two germline ends. This CDR3 comprises 11 residues. The CDR3, as DNA: TGCAGTGCTAGTAGCGACTATGGCTACACCTTC. Translating gives CSASSDYGYTF.

This clone was seen more than once but under ten times. The rearrangement joins TRBV11-3 to TRBJ2-7; D is perhaps TRBD1 (8 bases). V lost 6 bases to trimming and J lost 4 bases, with 22 bases between them. CDR3 size: 16 residues. CDR1 and CDR2 (germline): SGHNT, YENEEA. The CDR3 protein is CASRRPREGQEYEQYF. The CDR3 DNA is TGTGCCAGCAGACGCCCCAGGGAGGGACAGGAGTACGAGCAGTACTTC. Based on the CDR3 plus reference TRBV11-3 and TRBJ2-7, the full variable domain is EAGVVQSPRYKIIEKKQPVAFWCNPISGHNTLYWYLQNLGQGPELLIRYENEEAVDDSQLPKDRFSAERLKGVDSTLKIQPAELGDSAVYLCASRRPREGQEYEQYFGPGTRLTVT.

The sample holds a few counts of this clone. The V gene is TRBV12-3 or TRBV12-4, the J gene TRBJ2-1; the D gene is possibly TRBD1 (5 bases). The V end lost 5 bases, the J end lost 9 bases, and 5 bases lay between the germline ends. This CDR3 comprises 10 residues. CDR3 sequence: CASSGAEQFF. The DNA of the CDR3 is TGTGCCAGCAGTGGGGCTGAGCAGTTCTTC.

DNA of the CDR3: TGTGCCAGCAGCTTAGCGGGTCTAGCGGGAGAATTCGGGGAGCTGTTTTTT. Its protein product is CASSLAGLAGEFGELFF. This chain connects TRBV7-9 to TRBJ2-2; 10 bases are shared with TRBD2. Germline loops: CDR1 SEHNR, CDR2 FQNEAQ (reference sequence). The CDR3 covers 17 residues. V lost 0 bases, J lost 7 bases, and 8 bases stayed unmatched.

This clone was detected only once. The J gene is TRBJ2-5, the V gene TRBV6-5, with 7 bases lining up with TRBD2. The CDR3 totals 16 residues. Trimming cost V 3 bases and J 4 bases; bases outside gene matches: 11. The V gene's germline CDR1 is MNHEY and CDR2 SVGAGI. For the CDR3, the DNA is TGTGCCAGCAGTTATTCACTAGCGTCTAGGATAGAGACCCAGTACTTC. The encoded protein is CASSYSLASRIETQYF.

The chain has TRBV2 and TRBJ2-7; D remains unclear. CDR3 length: 13 residues. From germline, CDR1 is SNHLY and CDR2 FYNNEI. Trimming took off 7 bases at V and 1 base at J, with 11 bases between the two ends. This CDR3 reads CASTRDVSYEQYF. The CDR3 region has the DNA TGTGCCAGCACCCGAGATGTATCCTACGAGCAGTACTTC.

This clone occurred once. The V and J genes are TRBV25-1 and TRBJ2-5, with 10 bases that match TRBD2. There are 18 residues in the CDR3. The V gene's germline CDR1 is MGHDK and CDR2 SYGVNS. With 4 bases clipped from V and 2 bases from J, the junction kept 13 bases outside the gene matches. CDR3 nucleotide sequence: TGTGCCAGCAGTGTCGCGCGGGCTAGCGGGAGCTGGCAAGAGACCCAGTACTTC. Translated: CASSVARASGSWQETQYF. The whole variable domain, remainder taken from reference TRBV25-1 and TRBJ2-5, is EADIYQTPRYLVIGTGKKITLECSQTMGHDKMYWYQQDPGMELHLIHYSYGVNSTEKGDLSSESTVSRIRTEHFPLTLESARPSHTSQYLCASSVARASGSWQETQYFGPGTRLLVL.

The chain joins TRBV5-8 to TRBJ1-1; 7 nucleotides align to TRBD1. CDR1 and CDR2 (germline): SGHTS, YDEGEE. Germline trimming cut 4 bases from V and 4 bases from J; bases unmatched to any gene: 10. The CDR3 runs to 15 residues. As DNA, the CDR3 is TGTGCCAGCAGCGTCGTATGGCAGGGGGGCACTGAAGCTTTCTTT. As protein: CASSVVWQGGTEAFF.

The rearrangement joins TRBV4-3 to TRBJ2-5; TRBD1 matches at 7 bases. Germline CDR1 LGHNA, CDR2 YSLEER. The CDR3 is made up of 21 amino acids. Unmatched junction bases numbered 21, after V lost 1 base and J lost 1 base. The CDR3 loop is CASSQVLIGTEGLSIQETQYF. The CDR3 nucleotides read TGCGCCAGCAGCCAAGTATTAATCGGGACAGAAGGACTGAGTATCCAAGAGACCCAGTACTTC.

The gene calls are TRBV6-5 and TRBJ2-2, with 7 positions matching TRBD1. The CDR3 has 12 residues. The germline CDR1 and CDR2 sequences are MNHEY and SVGAGI. Losses at the gene ends were 5 bases for V and 8 bases for J; bases not matched to a gene: 2. CDR3 region: CASSPQGGELFF. CDR3 nucleotide sequence: TGTGCCAGCAGTCCACAGGGGGGGGAGCTGTTTTTT.

The V and J genes are TRBV7-9 and TRBJ1-2, with unresolved D. Trimming left V 0 bases short and J 4 bases short, with 9 bases between. Germline assignment: CDR1 SEHNR and CDR2 FQNEAQ (reference sequence). This CDR3 contains 14 residues. The CDR3 protein is CASSLAGGGYGYTF. As DNA, the CDR3 is TGTGCCAGCAGCTTAGCAGGCGGAGGCTATGGCTACACCTTC.